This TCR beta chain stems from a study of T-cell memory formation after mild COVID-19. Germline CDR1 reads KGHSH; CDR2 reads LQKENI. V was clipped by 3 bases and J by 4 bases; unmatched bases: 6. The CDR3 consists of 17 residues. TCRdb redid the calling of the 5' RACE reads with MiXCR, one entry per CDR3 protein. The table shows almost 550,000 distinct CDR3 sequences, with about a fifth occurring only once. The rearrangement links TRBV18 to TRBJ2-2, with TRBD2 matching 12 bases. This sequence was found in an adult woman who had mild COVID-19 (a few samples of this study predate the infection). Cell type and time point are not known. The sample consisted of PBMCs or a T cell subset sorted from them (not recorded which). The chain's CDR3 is CASSPSTSGRGTGELFF. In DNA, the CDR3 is TGTGCCAGCTCACCGTCGACTAGCGGGAGAGGCACCGGGGAGCTGTTTTTT. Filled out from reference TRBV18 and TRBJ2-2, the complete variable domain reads NAGVMQNPRHLVRRRGQEARLRCSPMKGHSHVYWYRQLPEEGLKFMVYLQKENIIDESGMPKERFSAEFPKEGPSILRIQQVVRGDSAAYFCASSPSTSGRGTGELFFGEGSRLTVL.